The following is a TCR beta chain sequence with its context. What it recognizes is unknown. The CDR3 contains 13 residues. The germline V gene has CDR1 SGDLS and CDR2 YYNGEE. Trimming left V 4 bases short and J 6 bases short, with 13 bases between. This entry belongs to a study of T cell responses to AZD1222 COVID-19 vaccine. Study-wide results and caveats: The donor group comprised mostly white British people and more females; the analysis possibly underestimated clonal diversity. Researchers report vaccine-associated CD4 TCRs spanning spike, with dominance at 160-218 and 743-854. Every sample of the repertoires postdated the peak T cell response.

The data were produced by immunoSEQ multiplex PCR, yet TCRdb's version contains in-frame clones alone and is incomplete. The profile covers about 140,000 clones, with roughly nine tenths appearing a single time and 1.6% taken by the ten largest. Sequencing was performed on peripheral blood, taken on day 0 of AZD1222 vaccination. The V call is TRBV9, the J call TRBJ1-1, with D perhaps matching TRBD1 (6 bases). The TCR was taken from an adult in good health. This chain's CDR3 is CASSLRQDAEAFF. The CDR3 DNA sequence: TGTGCCAGCAGCCTCCGACAGGATGCTGAAGCTTTCTTT. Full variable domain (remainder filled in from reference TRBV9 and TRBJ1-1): DSGVTQTPKHLITATGQRVTLRCSPRSGDLSVYWYQQSLDQGLQFLIQYYNGEERAKGNILERFSAQQFPDLHSELNLSSLELGDSALYFCASSLRQDAEAFFGQGTRLTVV.